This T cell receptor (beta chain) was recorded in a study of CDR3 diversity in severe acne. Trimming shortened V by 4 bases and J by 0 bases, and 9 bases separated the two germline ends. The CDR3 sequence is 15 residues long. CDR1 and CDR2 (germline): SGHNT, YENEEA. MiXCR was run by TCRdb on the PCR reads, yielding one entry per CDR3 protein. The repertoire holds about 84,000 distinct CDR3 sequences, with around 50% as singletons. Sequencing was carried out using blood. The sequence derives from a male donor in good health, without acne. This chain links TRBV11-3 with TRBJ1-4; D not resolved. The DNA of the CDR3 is TGTGCCAGCAGCTACGGGAGGGCAACTAATGAAAAACTGTTTTTT. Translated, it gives CASSYGRATNEKLFF.